Listed here are 8 T cell receptor beta chains from one sample, sequenced in a study of blood T cell repertoires in COVID-19. TCRdb's copy holds only in-frame clones and misses some; the assay was immunoSEQ multiplex PCR. The sample holds over 85,000 clones, over 75% seen once. Sequencing input: peripheral blood. The receptors originated from a woman over 75 with active or convalescent COVID-19.

V is TRBV27 and J is TRBJ2-3; tentatively, D is TRBD1 (5 bases). This CDR3 has 16 amino acids. Germline V gene sequence: CDR1 MNHEY, CDR2 SMNVEV (reference sequence). V dropped 4 bases and J dropped 7 bases, with 21 bases sitting between them. The CDR3 nucleotides are TGTGCCAGCAGTTGGTTACGGACAACAAGCTTGAATACGCAGTATTTT. Encoded protein: CASSWLRTTSLNTQYF.

This chain joins TRBV5-1 and TRBJ2-3, with D perhaps TRBD1 (6 bases). CDR1 is SGHRS and CDR2 is YFSETQ in the germline V gene. Deletions cut 4 bases from V and 2 bases from J, with 17 bases between. CDR3 size: 16 residues. The CDR3 DNA follows: TGCGCCAGCAGCCCCGGACAGAAACAATCCACAGATACGCAGTATTTT. It encodes CASSPGQKQSTDTQYF.

V gene TRBV27 combines with J gene TRBJ2-3; 10 bases map to TRBD2. Per the germline V gene, CDR1 is MNHEY and CDR2 is SMNVEV (reference sequence). Unmatched junction bases numbered 4, after V lost 6 bases and J lost 1 base. This CDR3 region has 15 residues. DNA of the CDR3: TGTGCCAGCAGCTTTGGGACTAGCGGCACAGATACGCAGTATTTT. Its protein is CASSFGTSGTDTQYF.

CDR3: CASSPRSGSDSGEQYF. The CDR3 DNA reads TGTGCCAGCTCACCACGATCTGGATCTGACTCGGGAGAGCAGTACTTC. The rearrangement uses TRBV18 and TRBJ2-7; tentative D call: TRBD2 (5 bases). The CDR3 length is 16 residues. CDR1 is KGHSH, CDR2 LQKENI, per germline. V lost 1 base to trimming and J lost 7 bases, with 20 bases between them.

The V gene is TRBV9, the J gene TRBJ2-3, with D tentatively TRBD2 (5 bases). Trimming took 3 bases from V and 2 from J, leaving 19 bases between them. The CDR3 totals 17 residues. Germline V CDR1 and CDR2: SGDLS, YYNGEE. The CDR3 is CASSGGGPAKPTDTQYF. The CDR3 DNA sequence: TGTGCCAGCAGCGGAGGCGGGCCCGCAAAACCCACAGATACGCAGTATTTT.

This chain uses TRBV19 with TRBJ2-1; 8 positions agree with TRBD2. With 6 bases clipped from V and 2 bases from J, the junction kept 3 bases outside the gene matches. Per germline, CDR1 LNHDA and CDR2 SQIVND (reference sequence). This CDR3 comprises 14 residues. The CDR3 loop reads CASRSGGAYNEQFF. The CDR3 DNA sequence: TGTGCCAGTAGGTCGGGGGGGGCCTACAATGAGCAGTTCTTC.

This clone was seen a single time. This chain connects TRBV5-1 to TRBJ2-5; 11 bases align to TRBD2. Germline V gene data show CDR1 as SGHRS and CDR2 as YFSETQ. V shed 4 bases, J shed 1 base, and the junction held 6 bases outside the gene matches. The CDR3 is 16 amino acids. DNA for the CDR3: TGCGCCAGCAGCCCGGGGACTAGCGGATTCCAAGAGACCCAGTACTTC. Translating it yields CASSPGTSGFQETQYF.

The rearrangement joins TRBV6-5 to TRBJ2-3; 10 bases agree with TRBD2. CDR3 length: 15 amino acids. CDR1 and CDR2 (germline): MNHEY, SVGAGI. Unmatched junction bases numbered 8, after V lost 4 bases and J lost 7 bases. The CDR3 sequence: CASSSLAGRPYTQYF. CDR3 in DNA: TGTGCCAGCAGTTCACTAGCGGGACGGCCCTATACGCAGTATTTT.